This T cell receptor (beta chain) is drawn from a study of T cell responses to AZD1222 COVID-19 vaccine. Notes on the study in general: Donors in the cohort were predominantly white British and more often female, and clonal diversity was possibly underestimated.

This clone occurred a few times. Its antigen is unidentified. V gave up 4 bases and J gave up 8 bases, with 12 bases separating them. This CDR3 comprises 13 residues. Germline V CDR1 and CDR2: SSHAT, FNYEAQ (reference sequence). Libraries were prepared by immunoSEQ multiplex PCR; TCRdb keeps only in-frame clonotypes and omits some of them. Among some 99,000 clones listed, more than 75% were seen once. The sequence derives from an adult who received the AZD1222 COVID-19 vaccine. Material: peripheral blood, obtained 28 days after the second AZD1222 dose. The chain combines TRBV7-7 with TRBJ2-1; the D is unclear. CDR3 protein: CASSSTSDYEQFF. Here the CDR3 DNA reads TGTGCCAGCAGCTCTACATCCGATTATGAGCAGTTCTTC.